This T cell receptor (beta chain) was sequenced for a study of blood T cells in healthy people across ages. CDR3 length equals 15 residues. Germline V gene sequence: CDR1 SGHDN, CDR2 FVKESK. The sample holds a few counts of this clonotype. Through a sample-barcoded 5' primer and a J-beta primer mix, a second PCR was run for 7 to 11 cycles. TCRdb redid the calling of the 5' RACE reads with MiXCR, one entry per CDR3 protein. The repertoire holds around 800,000 distinct CDR3 sequences, roughly 24% seen once, with approximately 2.9% in the top ten. The same sample was also studied in work on T cells of mothers and their children.

The sequencing sample was made of blood. V and J are TRBV14 and TRBJ2-5; the D is unclear. Judging by the DNA end, TRBJ2-1 fits better; the J call may be wrong. This receptor was obtained from a boy aged 5-17 years in good health. The CDR3 sequence: CASSRSHVLMNEQFF. Written as DNA, the CDR3 is TGTGCCAGCAGCCGTAGTCATGTCTTAATGAATGAGCAGTTCTTC.